This T cell receptor (beta chain) was captured by sequencing in a study of identical twins. Each CDR3 protein is one row after TCRdb ran MiXCR on the 5' RACE reads. The sample consists of 500,000 to 700,000 distinct CDR3 sequences, just over 7% of them appearing once. Germline V gives CDR1 LNHNV, CDR2 YYDKDF (reference sequence). V shed 2 bases and J 6 bases; nucleotides not matched to a gene: 7. The CDR3 has 17 amino acids. This sample was also put to use in a study of yellow fever vaccine responses in identical twins.

The V gene is TRBV15, the J gene TRBJ2-1, with TRBD2 matching 13 bases. The sequence came from a young woman in good health. Material for sequencing was PBMCs. CDR3: CATSRRQTSGGINEQFF. CDR3 DNA sequence: TGTGCCACCAGCAGACGACAGACTAGCGGGGGGATCAATGAGCAGTTCTTC.